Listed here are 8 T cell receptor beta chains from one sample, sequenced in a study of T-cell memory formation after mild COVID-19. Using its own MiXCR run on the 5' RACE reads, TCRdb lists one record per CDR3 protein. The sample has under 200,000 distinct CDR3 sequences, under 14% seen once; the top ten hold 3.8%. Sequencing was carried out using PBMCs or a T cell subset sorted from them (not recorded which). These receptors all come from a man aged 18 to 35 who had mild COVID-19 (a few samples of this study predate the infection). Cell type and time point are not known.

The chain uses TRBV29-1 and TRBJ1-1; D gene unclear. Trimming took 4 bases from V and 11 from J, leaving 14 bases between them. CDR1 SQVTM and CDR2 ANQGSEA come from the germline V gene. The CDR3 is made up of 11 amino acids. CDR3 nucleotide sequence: TGCAGCGTTGGGCCAGAGGGTCAGGCTTTCTTT. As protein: CSVGPEGQAFF.

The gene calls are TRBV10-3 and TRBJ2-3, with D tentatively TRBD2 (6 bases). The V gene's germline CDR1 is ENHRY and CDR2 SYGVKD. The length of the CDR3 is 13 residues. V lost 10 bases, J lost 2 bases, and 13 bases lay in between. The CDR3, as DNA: TGTGCCACCCGGGACTTAAACACAGATACGCAGTATTTT. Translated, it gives CATRDLNTDTQYF.

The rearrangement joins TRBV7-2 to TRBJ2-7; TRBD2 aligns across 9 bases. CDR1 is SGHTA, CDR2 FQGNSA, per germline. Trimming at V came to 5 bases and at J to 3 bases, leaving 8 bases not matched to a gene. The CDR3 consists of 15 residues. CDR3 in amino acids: CASSTQRGALYEQYF. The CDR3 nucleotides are TGTGCCAGCAGCACGCAGCGGGGGGCCCTCTACGAGCAGTACTTC.

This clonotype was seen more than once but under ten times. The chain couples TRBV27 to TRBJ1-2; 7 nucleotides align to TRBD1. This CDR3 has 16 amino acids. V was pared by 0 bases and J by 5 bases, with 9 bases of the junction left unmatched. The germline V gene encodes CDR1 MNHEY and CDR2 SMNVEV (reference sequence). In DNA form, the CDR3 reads TGTGCCAGCAGTTTATCGACAGGGATTGGCTATTATGGCTACACCTTC. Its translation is CASSLSTGIGYYGYTF.

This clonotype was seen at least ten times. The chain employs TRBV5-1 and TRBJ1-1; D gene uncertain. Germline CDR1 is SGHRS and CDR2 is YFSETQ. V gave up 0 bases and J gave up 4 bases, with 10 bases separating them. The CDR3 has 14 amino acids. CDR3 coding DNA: TGCGCCAGCAGCTTGGTGGGCGGAGGCACTGAAGCTTTCTTT. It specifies CASSLVGGGTEAFF. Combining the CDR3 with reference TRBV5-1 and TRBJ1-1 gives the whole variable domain KAGVTQTPRYLIKTRGQQVTLSCSPISGHRSVSWYQQTPGQGLQFLFEYFSETQRNKGNFPGRFSGRQFSNSRSEMNVSTLELGDSALYLCASSLVGGGTEAFFGQGTRLTVV.

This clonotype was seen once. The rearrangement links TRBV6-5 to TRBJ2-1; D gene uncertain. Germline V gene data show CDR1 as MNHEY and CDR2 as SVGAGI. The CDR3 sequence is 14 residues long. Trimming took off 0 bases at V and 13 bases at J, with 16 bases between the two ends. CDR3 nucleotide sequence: TGTGCCAGCAGTTACTCGATCGGAGTACAGAAACAGTTCTTC. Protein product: CASSYSIGVQKQFF.

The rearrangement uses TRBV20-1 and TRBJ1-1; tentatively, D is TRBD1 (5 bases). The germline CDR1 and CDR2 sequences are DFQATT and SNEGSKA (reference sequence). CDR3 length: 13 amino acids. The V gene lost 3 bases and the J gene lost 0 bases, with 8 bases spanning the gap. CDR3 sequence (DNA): TGCAGTGCTAGGCGACAGCTGAACACTGAAGCTTTCTTT. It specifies CSARRQLNTEAFF.

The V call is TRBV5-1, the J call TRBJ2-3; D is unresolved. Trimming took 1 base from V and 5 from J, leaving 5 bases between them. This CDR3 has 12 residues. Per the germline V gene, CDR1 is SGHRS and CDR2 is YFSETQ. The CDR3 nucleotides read TGCGCCAGCAGCTTGAGTCAAGATACGCAGTATTTT. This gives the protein CASSLSQDTQYF. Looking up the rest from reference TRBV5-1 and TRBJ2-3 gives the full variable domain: KAGVTQTPRYLIKTRGQQVTLSCSPISGHRSVSWYQQTPGQGLQFLFEYFSETQRNKGNFPGRFSGRQFSNSRSEMNVSTLELGDSALYLCASSLSQDTQYFGPGTRLTVL.